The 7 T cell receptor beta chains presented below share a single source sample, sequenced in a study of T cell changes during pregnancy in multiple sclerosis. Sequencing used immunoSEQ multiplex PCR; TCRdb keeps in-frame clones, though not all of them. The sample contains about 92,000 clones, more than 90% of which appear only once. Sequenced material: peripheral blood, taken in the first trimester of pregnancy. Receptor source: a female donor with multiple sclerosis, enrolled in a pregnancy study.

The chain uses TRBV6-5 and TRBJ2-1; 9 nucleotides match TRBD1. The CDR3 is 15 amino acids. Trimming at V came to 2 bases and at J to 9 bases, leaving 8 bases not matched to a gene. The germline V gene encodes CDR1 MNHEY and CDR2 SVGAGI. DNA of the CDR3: TGTGCCAGCAGTTACCAGGGACAGGGTCTTGGTGAGCAGTTCTTC. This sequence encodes CASSYQGQGLGEQFF.

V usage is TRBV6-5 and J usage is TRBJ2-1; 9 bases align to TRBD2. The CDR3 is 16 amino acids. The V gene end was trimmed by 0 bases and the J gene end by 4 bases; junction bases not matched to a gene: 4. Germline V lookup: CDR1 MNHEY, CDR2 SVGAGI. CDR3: CASSYSIAGDYNEQFF. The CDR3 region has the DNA TGTGCCAGCAGTTACTCAATAGCGGGAGATTACAATGAGCAGTTCTTC.

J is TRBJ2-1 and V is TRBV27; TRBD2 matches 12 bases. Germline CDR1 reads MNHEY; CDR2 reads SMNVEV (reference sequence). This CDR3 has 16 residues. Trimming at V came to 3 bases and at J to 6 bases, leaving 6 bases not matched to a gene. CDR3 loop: CASSLPSGGGFNEQFF. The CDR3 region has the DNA TGTGCCAGCAGTTTGCCTAGCGGGGGGGGGTTCAATGAGCAGTTCTTC.

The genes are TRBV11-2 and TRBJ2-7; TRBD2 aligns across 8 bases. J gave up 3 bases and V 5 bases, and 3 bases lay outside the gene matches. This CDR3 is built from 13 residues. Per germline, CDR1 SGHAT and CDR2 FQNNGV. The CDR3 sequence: CASSHGTSYEQYF. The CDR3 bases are TGTGCCAGCAGCCATGGGACTAGCTACGAGCAGTACTTC.

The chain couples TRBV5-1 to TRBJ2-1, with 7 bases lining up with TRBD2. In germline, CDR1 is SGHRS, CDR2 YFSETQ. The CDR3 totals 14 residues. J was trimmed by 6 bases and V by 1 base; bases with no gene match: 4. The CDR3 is CASSLTSELNEQFF. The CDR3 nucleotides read TGCGCCAGCAGCTTGACTAGCGAGCTCAATGAGCAGTTCTTC.

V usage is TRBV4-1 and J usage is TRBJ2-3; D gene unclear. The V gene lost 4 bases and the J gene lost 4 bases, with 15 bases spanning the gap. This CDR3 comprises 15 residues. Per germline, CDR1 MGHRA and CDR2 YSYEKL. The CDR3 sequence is CASSPRVDWADTQYF. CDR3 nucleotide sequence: TGCGCCAGCAGCCCCCGGGTAGATTGGGCAGATACGCAGTATTTT.

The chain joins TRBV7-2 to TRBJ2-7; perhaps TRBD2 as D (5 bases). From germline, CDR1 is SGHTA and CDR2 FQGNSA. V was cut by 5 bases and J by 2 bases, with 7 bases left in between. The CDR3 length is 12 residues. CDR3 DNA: TGTGCCAGCAGCCCAGCGGCCTACGAGCAGTACTTC. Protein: CASSPAAYEQYF.